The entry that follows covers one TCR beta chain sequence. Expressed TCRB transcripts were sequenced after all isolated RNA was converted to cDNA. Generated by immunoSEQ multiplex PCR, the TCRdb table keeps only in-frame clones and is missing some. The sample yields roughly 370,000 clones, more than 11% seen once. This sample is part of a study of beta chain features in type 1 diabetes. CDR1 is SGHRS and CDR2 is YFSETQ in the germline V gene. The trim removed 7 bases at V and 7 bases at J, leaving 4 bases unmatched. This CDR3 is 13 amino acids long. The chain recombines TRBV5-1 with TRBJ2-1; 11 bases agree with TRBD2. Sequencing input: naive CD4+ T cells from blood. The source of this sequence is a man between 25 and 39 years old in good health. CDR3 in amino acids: CASGASGRNEQFF. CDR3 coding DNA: TGCGCCAGCGGGGCTAGCGGGAGGAATGAGCAGTTCTTC.